The sample holds many counts of the clone carrying this T cell receptor beta chain. Antigen: not known. The source of the sample is a study of T cells in Graves' hyperthyroidism and ophthalmopathy. The authors deemed Graves' hyperthyroidism stable absent ophthalmopathy progression within 18 months. Study observations and caveats: Expanded thyroid clonotypes (above 0.001) were mostly also found in blood.

V lost 1 base and J lost 4, with 7 bases in between. The V gene's germline CDR1 is SNHLY and CDR2 FYNNEI. The length of the CDR3 is 13 residues. TCR beta CDR3 sequences were amplified from RNA transcripts. The TCR CDR3 first-round RT-PCR relied on the HTBI primer set. TCRdb ran MiXCR on the multiplex PCR reads and lists one entry per CDR3 protein. This sample has some 180,000 distinct CDR3 sequences, with more than 15% found just once. The chain is built from TRBV2 and TRBJ1-2, with TRBD1 as a possible D gene (5 bases). This TCR was recovered from a woman aged 45-65 years with Graves' hyperthyroidism. Source material: blood. The CDR3 loop is CASSEGRGYGYTF. The CDR3 DNA reads as TGTGCCAGCAGTGAAGGGAGGGGCTATGGCTACACCTTC.